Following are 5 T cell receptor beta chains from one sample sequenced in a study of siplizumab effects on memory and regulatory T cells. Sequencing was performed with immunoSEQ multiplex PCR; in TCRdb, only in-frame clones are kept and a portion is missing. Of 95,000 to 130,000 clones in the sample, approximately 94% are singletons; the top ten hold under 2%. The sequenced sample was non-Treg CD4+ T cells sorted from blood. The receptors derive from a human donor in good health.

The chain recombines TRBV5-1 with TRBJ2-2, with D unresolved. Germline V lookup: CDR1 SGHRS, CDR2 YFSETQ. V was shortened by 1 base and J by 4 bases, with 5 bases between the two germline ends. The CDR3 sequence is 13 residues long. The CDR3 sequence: CASSLSTTGELFF. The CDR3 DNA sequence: TGCGCCAGCAGCTTGTCAACCACCGGGGAGCTGTTTTTT. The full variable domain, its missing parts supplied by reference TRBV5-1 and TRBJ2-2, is KAGVTQTPRYLIKTRGQQVTLSCSPISGHRSVSWYQQTPGQGLQFLFEYFSETQRNKGNFPGRFSGRQFSNSRSEMNVSTLELGDSALYLCASSLSTTGELFFGEGSRLTVL.

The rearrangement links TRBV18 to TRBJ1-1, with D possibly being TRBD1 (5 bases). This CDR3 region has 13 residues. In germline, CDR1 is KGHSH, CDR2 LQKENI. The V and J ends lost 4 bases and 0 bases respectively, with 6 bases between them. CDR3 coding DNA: TGTGCCAGCTCACGGGACCTGAACACTGAAGCTTTCTTT. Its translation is CASSRDLNTEAFF.

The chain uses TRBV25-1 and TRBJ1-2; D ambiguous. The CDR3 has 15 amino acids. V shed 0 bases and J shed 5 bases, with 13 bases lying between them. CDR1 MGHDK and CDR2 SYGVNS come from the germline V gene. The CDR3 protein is CASSEYTEKRYGYTF. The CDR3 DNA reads TGTGCCAGCAGTGAATACACGGAGAAGCGTTATGGCTACACCTTC.

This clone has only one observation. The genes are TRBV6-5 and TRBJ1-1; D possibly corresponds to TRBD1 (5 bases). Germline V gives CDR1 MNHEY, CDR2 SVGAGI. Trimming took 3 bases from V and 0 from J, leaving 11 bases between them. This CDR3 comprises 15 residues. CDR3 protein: CASSYFAGLNTEAFF. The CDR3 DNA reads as TGTGCCAGCAGTTATTTCGCAGGGTTGAACACTGAAGCTTTCTTT.

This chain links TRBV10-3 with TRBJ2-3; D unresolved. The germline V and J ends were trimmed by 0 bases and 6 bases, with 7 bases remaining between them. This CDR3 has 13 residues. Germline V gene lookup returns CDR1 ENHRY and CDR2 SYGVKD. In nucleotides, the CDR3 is TGTGCCATCAGTGAGTCGATGGCGGATACGCAGTATTTT. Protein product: CAISESMADTQYF.